Each of the 27 T cell receptor beta chains below was sequenced from the same sample in a study of T-cell memory formation after mild COVID-19. TCRdb re-called the 5' RACE reads through MiXCR, storing one row per CDR3 protein. The table has roughly 150,000 distinct CDR3 sequences, approximately 25% seen once; the top ten hold approximately 25%. The sequencing sample was made of PBMCs or a T cell subset sorted from them (not recorded which). Receptors originate from an adult woman who had mild COVID-19 (a few samples of this study predate the infection). Cell type and time point are not known.

This sequence joins TRBV29-1 and TRBJ2-7; 11 bases align to TRBD2. The ends lost 2 bases at V and 2 bases at J; junction bases unmatched: 2. The CDR3 totals 14 residues. Germline V gives CDR1 SQVTM, CDR2 ANQGSEA. The CDR3 bases are TGCAGCGTTGAACTAGCGGGAGGAGCCTACGAGCAGTACTTC. This sequence encodes CSVELAGGAYEQYF.

The chain employs TRBV7-9 and TRBJ2-7; D is unresolved. CDR3 length equals 12 residues. V dropped 6 bases and J dropped 3 bases, with 9 bases sitting between them. Per the germline V gene, CDR1 is SEHNR and CDR2 is FQNEAQ (reference sequence). For the CDR3, the DNA is TGTGCCAGCAGTTCCGTTTTCTACGAGCAGTACTTC. Translated: CASSSVFYEQYF.

V usage is TRBV30 and J usage is TRBJ2-3; maybe TRBD1 (5 bases). The V end lost 0 bases, the J end lost 4 bases, and 11 bases lay between the germline ends. The CDR3 sequence is 14 residues long. Germline lookup yields CDR1 GTSNPN and CDR2 SVGIG (reference sequence). The CDR3 DNA follows: TGTGCCTGGAGTGTAGGGGTTGGCGCAGATACGCAGTATTTT. This translates into CAWSVGVGADTQYF.

V usage is TRBV27 and J usage is TRBJ1-5; D remains unclear. Germline-derived CDR1 and CDR2 are MNHEY and SMNVEV (reference sequence). Trimming removed 2 bases at V and 1 base at J, with 9 bases between. This CDR3 spans 15 amino acids. CDR3 in DNA: TGTGCCAGCAGTTTAGTGGGAATGAGCAATCAGCCCCAGCATTTT. Amino acids: CASSLVGMSNQPQHF.

Turning to this clonotype: At one end, the junction sequence differs from germline, possibly due to a read error. The CDR3 here is CASSPGSSNTVELFF. The CDR3 DNA follows: TGCGCCAGCAGTCCCGGGTCATCAAACACCGTGGAGCTGTTTTTT. The rearrangement uses TRBV5-1 and TRBJ2-2; D remains ambiguous. The CDR3 length is 15 residues. Germline-derived CDR1 and CDR2 are SGHRS and YFSETQ.

This clonotype was counted at least ten times. The CDR3 protein is CASSLGGTYEQYF. CDR3 DNA sequence: TGTGCCAGCAGCTTAGGCGGGACCTACGAGCAGTACTTC. V and J are TRBV7-8 and TRBJ2-7; the D gene is possibly TRBD2 (6 bases). The germline V and J ends were trimmed by 1 base and 2 bases, with 6 bases remaining between them. Per the germline V gene, CDR1 is SGHVS and CDR2 is FQNEAQ. The CDR3 consists of 13 residues.

The J gene is TRBJ2-7, the V gene TRBV21-1; the table's D call, TRBD2, has no DNA check behind it. TRBV21-1 counts as a pseudogene. This CDR3 region has 17 residues. The CDR3: CASSKEGQKLYSYEQYF. The CDR3, as DNA: TGTGCCAGCAGCAAGGAAGGGCAGAAATTGTACTCCTACGAGCAGTACTTC.

The V call is TRBV24-1, the J call TRBJ2-1, with a tentative D call TRBD2 (6 bases). This CDR3 is 15 amino acids long. Trimming pared 5 bases from V and 3 bases from J, leaving 13 bases between. Germline V lookup: CDR1 KGHDR, CDR2 SFDVKD. The CDR3 bases are TGTGCCACCAGTGCGCGGGGAGGAGGCTACAATGAGCAGTTCTTC. Translated, it gives CATSARGGGYNEQFF.

The chain joins TRBV3-1 to TRBJ2-7; D perhaps matches TRBD1 (6 bases). Germline values: CDR1 LGHDT, CDR2 YNNKEL (reference sequence). This CDR3 is 13 amino acids long. V shed 3 bases and J shed 3 bases, with 9 bases lying between them. The CDR3 DNA sequence: TGTGCCAGCAGCCATATGGACAGCTACGAGCAGTACTTC. Its translation is CASSHMDSYEQYF.

This clonotype was observed a few times. The chain couples TRBV6-4 to TRBJ1-2; D is possibly TRBD1 (5 bases). Germline V gene data show CDR1 as MRHNA and CDR2 as SNTAGT. Trimming shortened V by 2 bases and J by 4 bases, and 8 bases separated the two germline ends. CDR3 size: 13 residues. DNA of the CDR3: TGTGCCAGCAGTGACGGGGCAGCCTATGGCTACACCTTC. It codes for CASSDGAAYGYTF.

CDR3 coding DNA: TGCGCCAGCAGCGGGGGGGGCACTGAAGCTTTCTTT. Translating it yields CASSGGGTEAFF. The chain employs TRBV5-1 and TRBJ1-1; possible D gene TRBD1, 5 bases. The CDR3 totals 12 residues. Germline V gene data show CDR1 as SGHRS and CDR2 as YFSETQ. V lost 4 bases and J 4 bases, leaving 8 bases between the germline ends.

The chain employs TRBV7-2 and TRBJ2-7, with 10 bases identical to TRBD1. CDR3 length equals 15 residues. Germline V gene sequence: CDR1 SGHTA, CDR2 FQGNSA. Trimming at V came to 1 base and at J to 4 bases, leaving 4 bases not matched to a gene. The DNA of the CDR3 is TGTGCCAGCAGCTTAGTAGGGACAGGGGTATACGAGCAGTACTTC. This codes for CASSLVGTGVYEQYF.

The rearrangement links TRBV5-5 to TRBJ1-2; TRBD1 is a possible D gene (5 bases). The ends were cut back, 2 bases at V and 0 bases at J, with 8 bases in the middle. CDR3 size: 14 residues. The germline V gene has CDR1 SGHKS and CDR2 YYEKEE (reference sequence). The CDR3 nucleotides read TGTGCCAGCAGCTTTACAGGCACTAACTATGGCTACACCTTC. Protein sequence: CASSFTGTNYGYTF.

This clonotype was detected a few times. V and J are TRBV10-3 and TRBJ2-7, with D possibly TRBD2 on 6 matching bases. Trimming stripped 4 bases from V and 3 bases from J, with 16 bases between. Germline CDR1 and CDR2: ENHRY and SYGVKD. The length of the CDR3 is 15 residues. CDR3 sequence: CAISVTAGPLYEQYF. CDR3 nucleotide sequence: TGTGCCATCAGTGTGACCGCGGGACCGCTCTACGAGCAGTACTTC.

This clonotype turned up a few times. The V call is TRBV29-1, the J call TRBJ1-1; D ambiguous. The CDR3 length is 11 residues. Germline V gives CDR1 SQVTM, CDR2 ANQGSEA. Deletions cut 8 bases from V and 1 base from J, with 8 bases between. The CDR3: CSLYTNTEAFF. The CDR3 region has the DNA TGCAGCCTCTATACGAACACTGAAGCTTTCTTT.

This clonotype was found a few times. The chain links TRBV7-9 to TRBJ2-6; perhaps TRBD1 as D (5 bases). This CDR3 spans 17 amino acids. With 5 bases removed from V and 0 bases from J, the gap between germline ends came to 14 bases. Germline V gene lookup returns CDR1 SEHNR and CDR2 FQNEAQ (reference sequence). CDR3 DNA sequence: TGTGCCAGCAGCCCTCAGACAGACCCCTCTGGGGCCAACGTCCTGACTTTC. Its protein is CASSPQTDPSGANVLTF.

Only a few counts were recorded for this clonotype. The chain joins TRBV11-2 to TRBJ1-1; no clear D. Germline V gene sequence: CDR1 SGHAT, CDR2 FQNNGV. With 4 bases removed from V and 1 base from J, the gap between germline ends came to 22 bases. This CDR3 contains 18 residues. CDR3 residues: CASSSSIIDPSTNTEAFF. The DNA for the CDR3 is TGTGCCAGCAGCTCGTCCATAATAGATCCATCTACGAACACTGAAGCTTTCTTT.

The chain combines TRBV5-6 with TRBJ2-7; the match to TRBD1 covers 10 bases. Trimming removed 5 bases from V and 4 bases from J; junction bases left unmatched: 9. The V gene's germline CDR1 is SGHDT and CDR2 YYEEEE. The CDR3 has 15 amino acids. CDR3 in DNA: TGTGCCAGCAGGTTGCAGCCGGGACAGGGGTACGAGCAGTACTTC. It codes for CASRLQPGQGYEQYF. Looking up the rest from reference TRBV5-6 and TRBJ2-7 gives the full variable domain: DAGVTQSPTHLIKTRGQQVTLRCSPKSGHDTVSWYQQALGQGPQFIFQYYEEEERQRGNFPDRFSGHQFPNYSSELNVNALLLGDSALYLCASRLQPGQGYEQYFGPGTRLTVT.

This clonotype was picked up a small number of times. V gene TRBV19 combines with J gene TRBJ2-7, with D possibly TRBD1 on 6 matching bases. The CDR3 is 15 residues long. Germline V gene lookup returns CDR1 LNHDA and CDR2 SQIVND (reference sequence). Trimming removed 1 base from V and 5 bases from J, with 15 bases in between. The CDR3 reads CASSIGRAGTNEQYF. The CDR3 DNA is TGTGCCAGTAGTATAGGGCGTGCAGGGACAAACGAGCAGTACTTC.

The J gene is TRBJ2-1, the V gene TRBV19; 13 bases map to TRBD2. The CDR3 runs to 16 residues. The ends lost 5 bases at V and 8 bases at J; junction bases unmatched: 9. Germline V gene lookup returns CDR1 LNHDA and CDR2 SQIVND (reference sequence). The CDR3 protein is CASSPGTSGTVDEQFF. The CDR3, as DNA: TGTGCCAGTAGTCCTGGGACTAGCGGGACCGTGGATGAGCAGTTCTTC. Supplemented by reference TRBV19 and TRBJ2-1, the full variable domain reads DGGITQSPKYLFRKEGQNVTLSCEQNLNHDAMYWYRQDPGQGLRLIYYSQIVNDFQKGDIAEGYSVSREKKESFPLTVTSAQKNPTAFYLCASSPGTSGTVDEQFFGPGTRLTVL.

V gene TRBV27 combines with J gene TRBJ1-1; no clear D. CDR3 size: 13 residues. The V end was cut by 5 bases, the J end by 1 base, with 8 bases between. Looked up from germline, CDR1 is MNHEY and CDR2 is SMNVEV (reference sequence). Written as DNA, the CDR3 is TGTGCCAGCAGTCCACACGCGAACACTGAAGCTTTCTTT. Its protein product is CASSPHANTEAFF.

This clonotype was seen more than once but under ten times. The chain recombines TRBV30 with TRBJ2-3, with TRBD2 matching over 8 bases. Germline V gene sequence: CDR1 GTSNPN, CDR2 SVGIG (reference sequence). Losses at the gene ends were 4 bases for V and 2 bases for J; bases not matched to a gene: 8. The CDR3 has 15 amino acids. The CDR3 nucleotides are TGTGCCTGGACCCTCGGGGGGGCGTCCACAGATACGCAGTATTTT. Protein: CAWTLGGASTDTQYF.

A few counts support this clonotype. The V call is TRBV4-2, the J call TRBJ1-5; D call uncertain. The V gene's germline CDR1 is LGHNA and CDR2 YNFKEQ. This CDR3 region has 13 residues. V lost 1 base and J lost 9, with 10 bases in between. The chain's CDR3 is CASSQVVGRPQHF. Here the CDR3 DNA reads TGTGCCAGCAGCCAAGTCGTGGGTCGGCCCCAGCATTTT.

The chain carries TRBV4-1 and TRBJ1-1; unclear D gene. The V and J ends lost 1 base and 1 base respectively, with 10 bases between them. Germline CDR1 reads MGHRA; CDR2 reads YSYEKL. The CDR3 extends over 15 amino acids. CDR3: CASSQVPGWNTEAFF. DNA of the CDR3: TGCGCCAGCAGCCAAGTACCGGGGTGGAACACTGAAGCTTTCTTT.

This clonotype has just a few counts. This chain links TRBV29-1 with TRBJ2-5, with D maybe TRBD2 (5 bases). V shed 6 bases and J shed 1 base, with 9 bases lying between them. The CDR3 has 12 amino acids. Looked up from germline, CDR1 is SQVTM and CDR2 is ANQGSEA. DNA for the CDR3: TGCAGCGTCCTGAGGGCCCAAGAGACCCAGTACTTC. Translating gives CSVLRAQETQYF.

The chain employs TRBV9 and TRBJ2-1; D is unresolved. Trimming left V 4 bases short and J 2 bases short, with 10 bases between. The CDR3 covers 14 residues. Germline-derived CDR1 and CDR2 are SGDLS and YYNGEE. CDR3 sequence: CASSPYTAYNEQFF. The CDR3 DNA reads as TGTGCCAGCAGCCCCTACACCGCCTACAATGAGCAGTTCTTC.

This clonotype was detected only a few times. V and J are TRBV12-3 or TRBV12-4 and TRBJ2-5; D is undetermined. Trimming took 4 bases from V and 0 from J, leaving 3 bases between them. The CDR3 covers 12 residues. DNA of the CDR3: TGTGCCAGCAGTTCGTACCAAGAGACCCAGTACTTC. Translation gives CASSSYQETQYF.